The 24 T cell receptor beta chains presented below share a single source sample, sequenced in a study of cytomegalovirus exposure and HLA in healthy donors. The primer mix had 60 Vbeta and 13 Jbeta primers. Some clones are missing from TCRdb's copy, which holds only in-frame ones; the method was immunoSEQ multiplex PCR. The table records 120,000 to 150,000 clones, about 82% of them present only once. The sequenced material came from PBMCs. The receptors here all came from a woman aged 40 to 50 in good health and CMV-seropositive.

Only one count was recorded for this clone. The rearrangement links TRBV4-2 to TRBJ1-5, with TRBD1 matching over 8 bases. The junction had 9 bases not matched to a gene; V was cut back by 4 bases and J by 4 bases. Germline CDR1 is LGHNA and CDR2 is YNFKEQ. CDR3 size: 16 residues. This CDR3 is CASSLEGDRRNQPQHF. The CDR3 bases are TGTGCCAGCAGCCTCGAGGGGGACAGGAGGAATCAGCCCCAGCATTTT.

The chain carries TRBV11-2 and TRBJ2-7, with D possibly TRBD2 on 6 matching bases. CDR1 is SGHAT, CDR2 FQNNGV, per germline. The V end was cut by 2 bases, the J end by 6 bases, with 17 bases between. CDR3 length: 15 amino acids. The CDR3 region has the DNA TGTGCCAGCAGCTTATCGGGACTCCTACTCTCCGAGCAGTACTTC. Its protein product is CASSLSGLLLSEQYF.

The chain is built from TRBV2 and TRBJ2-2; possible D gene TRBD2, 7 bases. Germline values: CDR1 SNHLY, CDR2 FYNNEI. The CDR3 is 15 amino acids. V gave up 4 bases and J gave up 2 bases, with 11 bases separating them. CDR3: CASSGWGGNTGELFF. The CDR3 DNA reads TGTGCCAGCAGTGGGTGGGGGGGCAACACCGGGGAGCTGTTTTTT.

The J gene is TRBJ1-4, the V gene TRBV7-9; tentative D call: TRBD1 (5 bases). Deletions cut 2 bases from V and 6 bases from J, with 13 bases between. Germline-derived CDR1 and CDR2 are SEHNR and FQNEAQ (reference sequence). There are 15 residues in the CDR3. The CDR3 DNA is TGTGCCAGCAGCTTAATTCAGGGAAAGGATGAAAAACTGTTTTTT. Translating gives CASSLIQGKDEKLFF.

In DNA, the CDR3 is TGTGCCATCACGCCCAGCGGAGGGGACACCATATATTTT. Translating gives CAITPSGGDTIYF. V and J are TRBV10-3 and TRBJ1-3; TRBD1 might be the D (5 bases). The CDR3 is 13 amino acids. With 7 bases removed from V and 8 bases from J, the gap between germline ends came to 15 bases. Germline-derived CDR1 and CDR2 are ENHRY and SYGVKD.

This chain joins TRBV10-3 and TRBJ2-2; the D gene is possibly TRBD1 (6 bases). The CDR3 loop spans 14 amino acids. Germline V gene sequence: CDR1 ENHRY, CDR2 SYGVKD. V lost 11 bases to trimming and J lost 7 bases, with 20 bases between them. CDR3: CALGTLEANGELFF. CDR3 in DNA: TGTGCCCTAGGGACACTTGAGGCTAACGGGGAGCTGTTTTTT.

The CDR3 loop is CASSLEGRGSSPLHF. Here the CDR3 DNA reads TGTGCCAGCAGCTTAGAAGGTCGGGGAAGTTCACCCCTCCACTTT. This chain connects TRBV11-2 to TRBJ1-6; no reliable D call. Germline CDR1 SGHAT, CDR2 FQNNGV. This CDR3 region has 15 residues. Trimming left V 0 bases short and J 9 bases short, with 12 bases between.

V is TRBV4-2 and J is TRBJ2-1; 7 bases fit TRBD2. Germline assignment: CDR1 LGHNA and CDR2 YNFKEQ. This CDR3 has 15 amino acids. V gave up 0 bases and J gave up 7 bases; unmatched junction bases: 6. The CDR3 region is CASSQDGGSGNEQFF. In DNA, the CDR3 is TGTGCCAGCAGCCAAGATGGCGGGAGTGGGAATGAGCAGTTCTTC.

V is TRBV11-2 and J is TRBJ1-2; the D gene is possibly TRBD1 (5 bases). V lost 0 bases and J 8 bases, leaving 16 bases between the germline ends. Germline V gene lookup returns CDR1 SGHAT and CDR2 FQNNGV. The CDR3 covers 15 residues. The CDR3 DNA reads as TGTGCCAGCAGCTTAGAAAGACTTTCGCGGACAGGCTACACCTTC. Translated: CASSLERLSRTGYTF.

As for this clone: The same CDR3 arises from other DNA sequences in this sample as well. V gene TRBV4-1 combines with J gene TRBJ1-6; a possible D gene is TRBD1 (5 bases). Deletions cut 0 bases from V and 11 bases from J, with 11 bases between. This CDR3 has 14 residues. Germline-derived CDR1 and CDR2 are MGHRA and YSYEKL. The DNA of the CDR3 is TGCGCCAGCAGCCAAGAACAGGCTTGGACACCCCTCCACTTT. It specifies CASSQEQAWTPLHF.

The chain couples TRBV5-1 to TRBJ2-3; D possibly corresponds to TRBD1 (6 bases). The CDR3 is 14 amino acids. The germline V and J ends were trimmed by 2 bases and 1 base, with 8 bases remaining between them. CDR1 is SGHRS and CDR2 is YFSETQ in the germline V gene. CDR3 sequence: CASSLRQGTDTQYF. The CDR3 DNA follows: TGCGCCAGCAGCTTAAGACAGGGCACAGATACGCAGTATTTT.

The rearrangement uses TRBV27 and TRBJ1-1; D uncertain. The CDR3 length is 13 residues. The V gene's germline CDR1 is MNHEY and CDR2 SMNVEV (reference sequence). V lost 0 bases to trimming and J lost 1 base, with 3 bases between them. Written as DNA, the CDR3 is TGTGCCAGCAGTTTATCGCGGAACACTGAAGCTTTCTTT. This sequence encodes CASSLSRNTEAFF.

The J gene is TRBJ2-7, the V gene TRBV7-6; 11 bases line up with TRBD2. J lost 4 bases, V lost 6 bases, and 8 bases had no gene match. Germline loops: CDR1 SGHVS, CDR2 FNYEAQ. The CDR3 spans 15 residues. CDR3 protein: CASRTLAGGGYEQYF. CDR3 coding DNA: TGTGCCAGCAGGACCCTAGCGGGGGGTGGTTACGAGCAGTACTTC.

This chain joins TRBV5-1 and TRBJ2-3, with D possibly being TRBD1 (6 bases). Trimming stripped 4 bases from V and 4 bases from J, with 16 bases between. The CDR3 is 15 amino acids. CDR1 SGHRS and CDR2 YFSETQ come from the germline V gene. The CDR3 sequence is CASSLEQGRPDTQYF. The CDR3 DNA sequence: TGCGCCAGCAGCCTCGAACAGGGCCGCCCAGATACGCAGTATTTT.

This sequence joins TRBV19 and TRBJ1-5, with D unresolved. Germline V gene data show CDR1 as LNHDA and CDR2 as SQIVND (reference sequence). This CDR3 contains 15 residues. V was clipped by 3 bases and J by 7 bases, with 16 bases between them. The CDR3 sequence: CASSMFRGSSQPQHF. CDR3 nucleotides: TGTGCCAGTAGTATGTTCCGAGGCTCCAGCCAGCCCCAGCATTTT.

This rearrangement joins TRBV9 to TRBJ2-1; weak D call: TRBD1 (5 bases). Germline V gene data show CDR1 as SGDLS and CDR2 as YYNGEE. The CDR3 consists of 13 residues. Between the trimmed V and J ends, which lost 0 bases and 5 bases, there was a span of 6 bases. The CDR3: CASSVGGNNEQFF. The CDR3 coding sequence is TGTGCCAGCAGCGTAGGGGGCAACAATGAGCAGTTCTTC.

CDR3: CASGPGQGVFNEQFF. DNA for the CDR3: TGCGCCAGCGGCCCCGGACAGGGGGTCTTCAATGAGCAGTTCTTC. The chain combines TRBV5-1 with TRBJ2-1; the match to TRBD1 covers 10 bases. CDR1 SGHRS and CDR2 YFSETQ come from the germline V gene. The V gene end was trimmed by 7 bases and the J gene end by 6 bases; junction bases not matched to a gene: 10. This CDR3 has 15 residues. Supplemented by reference TRBV5-1 and TRBJ2-1, the full variable domain reads KAGVTQTPRYLIKTRGQQVTLSCSPISGHRSVSWYQQTPGQGLQFLFEYFSETQRNKGNFPGRFSGRQFSNSRSEMNVSTLELGDSALYLCASGPGQGVFNEQFFGPGTRLTVL.

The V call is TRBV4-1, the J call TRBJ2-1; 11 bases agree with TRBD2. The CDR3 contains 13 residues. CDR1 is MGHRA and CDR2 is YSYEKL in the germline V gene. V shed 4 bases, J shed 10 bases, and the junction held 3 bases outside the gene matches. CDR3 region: CASSLGLAEEQFF. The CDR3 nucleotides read TGCGCCAGCAGCCTGGGACTAGCGGAAGAGCAGTTCTTC.

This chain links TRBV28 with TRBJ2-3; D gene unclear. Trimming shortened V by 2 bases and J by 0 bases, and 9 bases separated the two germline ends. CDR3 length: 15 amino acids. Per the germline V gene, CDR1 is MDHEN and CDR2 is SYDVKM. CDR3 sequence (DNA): TGTGCCAGCAGTTTAAACAGTGCTAGCACAGATACGCAGTATTTT. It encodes CASSLNSASTDTQYF.

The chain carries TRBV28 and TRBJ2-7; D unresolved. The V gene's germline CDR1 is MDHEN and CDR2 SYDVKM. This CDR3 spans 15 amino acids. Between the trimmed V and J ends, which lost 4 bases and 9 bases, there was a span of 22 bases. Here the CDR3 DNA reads TGTGCCAGCAGTTCGTCTGTTACCGTTTCTTCCGGGCAGTACTTC. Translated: CASSSSVTVSSGQYF.

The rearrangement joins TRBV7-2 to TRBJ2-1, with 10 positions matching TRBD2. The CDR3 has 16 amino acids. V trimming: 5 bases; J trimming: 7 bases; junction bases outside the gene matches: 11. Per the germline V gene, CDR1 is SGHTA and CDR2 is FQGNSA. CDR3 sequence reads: CASSARTSGRANEQFF. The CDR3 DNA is TGTGCCAGCAGCGCCCGGACTAGCGGCCGGGCGAATGAGCAGTTCTTC.

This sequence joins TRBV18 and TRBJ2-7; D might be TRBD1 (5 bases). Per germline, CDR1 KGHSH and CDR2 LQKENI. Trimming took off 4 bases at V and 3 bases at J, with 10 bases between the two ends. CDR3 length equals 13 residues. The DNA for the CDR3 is TGTGCCAGCTCACAGACAGTCGACTACGAGCAGTACTTC. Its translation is CASSQTVDYEQYF.

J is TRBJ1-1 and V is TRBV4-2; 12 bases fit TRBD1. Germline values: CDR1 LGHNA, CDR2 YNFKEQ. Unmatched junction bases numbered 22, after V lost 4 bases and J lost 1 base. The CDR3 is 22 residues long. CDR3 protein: CASSPRPGDRGLGRGTNTEAFF. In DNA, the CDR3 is TGTGCCAGCAGCCCAAGACCCGGGGACAGGGGGCTGGGGAGGGGGACGAACACTGAAGCTTTCTTT.

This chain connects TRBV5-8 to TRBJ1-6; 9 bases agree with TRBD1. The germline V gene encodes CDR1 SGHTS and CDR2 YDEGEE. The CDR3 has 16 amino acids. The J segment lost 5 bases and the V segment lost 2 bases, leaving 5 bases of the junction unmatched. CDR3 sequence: CASSFLGTGNNSPLHF. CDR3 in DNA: TGTGCCAGCAGCTTTTTAGGGACAGGGAATAATTCACCCCTCCACTTT.